The T cell receptor beta chain under discussion was sequenced for a study of blood T cell repertoires in COVID-19 (dated by TCRdb to 2020 to 2022). About the study as a whole: Collaborator samples came from the United States, Italy and Spain and covered acute and convalescent phases of COVID-19. The material from the prospective study consisted of cDNA or gDNA derived from T cells, B-cell-depleted T cells, or PBMCs. Deeply sampled blood TCRbeta repertoires from subjects exposed to, actively infected with, or recovered from COVID-19 were included in the dataset. The repertoires were made available in a free public database intended to serve as a resource for research on the immune response to SARS-CoV-2. Samples were obtained from the ongoing ImmuneRACE study (first 160 participants) and from roughly 1,300 subjects provided by 6 global collaborators. Sample metadata almost always included a de-identified subject ID, COVID-19 status, age in years and sex. Where available, HLA class I and class II types were taken from metadata supplied by the sample provider and were not determined by assay-based typing.

The immunoSEQ Assay, a bias-controlled multiplex PCR, was used to amplify TCRbeta CDR3 regions from genomic DNA. Per the source publication's procedure: The number of nucleated cells in each sample was estimated by amplification of reference gene primers within the assay. To quantify the absolute abundance of each unique TCRbeta CDR3 rearrangement, sequence reads were collapsed and filtered. Productive Simpson clonality was computed per sample as the square root of Simpson's diversity index over productive rearrangements. TCRdb stores this immuneACCESS table with in-frame sequences only. Part of the clones is absent; in the studies checked, under half of the shortfall reflects unresolved V genes, and no reason is known for the rest. V and J calls and clone size are those listed in that table; D and trimming were worked out from the DNA. The sample profile shows around 300,000 clones; around 86% of them were found once. 1% of the sample lies in the top ten.

The V end gives up 7 bases and the J end 5 bases, leaving 11 bases in the junction not matched to a gene. Spanning cysteine to phenylalanine, the CDR3 consists of 14 amino acids. Solely the CDR3 DNA is kept, with 42 bases framed from the first base. The germline V gene yields SGHRS for CDR1 and YFSETQ for CDR2. The collaborating institutions used their own protocols to collect whole blood in K2EDTA tubes. For TCRbeta analysis, collaborators shipped samples in one of three forms: frozen whole blood, isolated PBMCs, or DNA extracted from either of those sample types. As concerns this clone: The clone's antigen remains unknown. Within one base of it there is no much larger clone, and no base qualities were kept.

Broad study findings and their caveats: How much clinical and demographic metadata was included differed by source and by participant, and the metadata was provided uncurated.

Material: peripheral blood. The TCR comes from a man aged 45 to 65 with active or convalescent COVID-19. The V gene is TRBV5-1 and the J gene is TRBJ2-5, with TRBD2 matching 7 junction bases. The DNA is TGCGCCAGCCAGGGACTACCGGGGCTGGAGACCCAGTACTTC. This sequence encodes CASQGLPGLETQYF.